Below are 25 T cell receptor beta chains sequenced from a single sample in a study of memory CD4+ T cells and cytomegalovirus serostatus. Single viable CD3+CD4+CD8-CD45RO+ cells were sorted as the memory CD4+ T cells. Using immunoSEQ multiplex PCR, the repertoire was profiled, and TCRdb retains in-frame clones only, with some absent. The table shows about 82,000 clones, with 65% to 85% occurring only once. Sequences were obtained from memory CD4+ T cells from blood. All receptors come from an adult in good health and CMV-seronegative.

V gene TRBV7-9 combines with J gene TRBJ1-1; 8 positions agree with TRBD1. V shed 0 bases and J 3 bases; nucleotides not matched to a gene: 3. Germline V gene lookup returns CDR1 SEHNR and CDR2 FQNEAQ (reference sequence). CDR3 length: 15 residues. CDR3 sequence (DNA): TGTGCCAGCAGCTTAGCCGACAGGGGTGACACTGAAGCTTTCTTT. Amino acid sequence: CASSLADRGDTEAFF.

The chain combines TRBV30 with TRBJ2-4; D possibly matches TRBD1 or TRBD2 (5 bases each). Trimming stripped 5 bases from V and 6 bases from J, with 14 bases between. The CDR3 totals 13 residues. CDR1 and CDR2 (germline): GTSNPN, SVGIG (reference sequence). CDR3 sequence: CAWGERGANIQYF. Written as DNA, the CDR3 is TGTGCCTGGGGCGAGAGGGGCGCAAACATTCAGTACTTC.

The CDR3 bases are TGTGCCAGCAGTCCTGACGGGGCCGGGCTGTTTTTT. Residues: CASSPDGAGLFF. The chain couples TRBV6-5 to TRBJ2-2, with D possibly called TRBD1 or TRBD2 (5 bases each). Germline values: CDR1 MNHEY, CDR2 SVGAGI. V was pared by 5 bases and J by 13 bases, with 14 bases between. There are 12 residues in the CDR3.

This clone was detected only once. The chain has TRBV9 and TRBJ1-1; D gene ambiguous. There are 14 residues in the CDR3. Germline V gene sequence: CDR1 SGDLS, CDR2 YYNGEE. Trimming pared 0 bases from V and 2 bases from J, leaving 8 bases between. CDR3 bases: TGTGCCAGCAGCGTAGGGCCGACTAACACTGAAGCTTTCTTT. This translates into CASSVGPTNTEAFF.

The rearrangement joins TRBV5-1 to TRBJ1-1; TRBD1 might be the D (6 bases). The CDR3 extends over 12 amino acids. Trimming left V 3 bases short and J 5 bases short, with 8 bases between. Germline V gene data show CDR1 as SGHRS and CDR2 as YFSETQ. DNA of the CDR3: TGCGCCAGCAGCTCCCAGGGGACTGAAGCTTTCTTT. Translating it yields CASSSQGTEAFF.

This clone has only one observation. The chain has TRBV19 and TRBJ2-2; D is uncertain. The CDR3 loop spans 14 amino acids. V was clipped by 6 bases and J by 7 bases, with 15 bases between them. Germline CDR1 LNHDA, CDR2 SQIVND (reference sequence). The CDR3 bases are TGTGCCAGTAGGGAAAGGAGTGGCATCGGGGAGCTGTTTTTT. Protein product: CASRERSGIGELFF.

The J gene is TRBJ2-1, the V gene TRBV29-1; no clear D. Germline CDR1 and CDR2: SQVTM and ANQGSEA. The CDR3 is 13 residues long. Trimming removed 4 bases at V and 4 bases at J, with 11 bases between. CDR3 sequence reads: CSVVSRVYNEQFF. The CDR3 bases are TGCAGCGTTGTTAGCCGGGTTTACAATGAGCAGTTCTTC.

The gene calls are TRBV28 and TRBJ1-3; D remains unclear. The CDR3 totals 17 residues. The ends were cut back, 7 bases at V and 0 bases at J, with 19 bases in the middle. Germline assignment: CDR1 MDHEN and CDR2 SYDVKM. The CDR3 DNA reads as TGTGCCAGCACCGCTTTCGGTGGTGTTTACTCTGGAAACACCATATATTTT. Amino acid sequence: CASTAFGGVYSGNTIYF.

The sample holds one count of this clone. The V call is TRBV7-9, the J call TRBJ1-2; D possibly corresponds to TRBD1 (5 bases). Germline V gives CDR1 SEHNR, CDR2 FQNEAQ (reference sequence). The CDR3 contains 13 residues. V gave up 11 bases and J gave up 0 bases, with 13 bases separating them. Here the CDR3 DNA reads TGTGCCGGAGGGGCAGCATCTAACTATGGCTACACCTTC. Translating it yields CAGGAASNYGYTF.

The chain links TRBV7-6 to TRBJ2-1; TRBD2 aligns across 7 bases. The CDR3 covers 15 residues. The germline V gene encodes CDR1 SGHVS and CDR2 FNYEAQ. V gave up 4 bases and J gave up 7 bases; unmatched junction bases: 10. In nucleotides, the CDR3 is TGTGCCAGCAGCTCCCGTAGCGGGTTCAGGAATGAGCAGTTCTTC. It is translated as CASSSRSGFRNEQFF. The full variable domain, in which reference TRBV7-6 and TRBJ2-1 provide the parts outside the CDR3, is GAGVSQSPRYKVTKRGQDVALRCDPISGHVSLYWYRQALGQGPEFLTYFNYEAQQDKSGLPNDRFSAERPEGSISTLTIQRTEQRDSAMYRCASSSRSGFRNEQFFGPGTRLTVL.

The J gene is TRBJ1-3, the V gene TRBV6-4, with D possibly being TRBD1 (5 bases). Germline V gene data show CDR1 as MRHNA and CDR2 as SNTAGT. The length of the CDR3 is 14 residues. V dropped 3 bases and J dropped 4 bases, with 10 bases sitting between them. CDR3 residues: CASSEVTEGNTIYF. In DNA, the CDR3 is TGTGCCAGCAGTGAGGTGACAGAGGGAAACACCATATATTTT.

The rearrangement links TRBV4-2 to TRBJ2-6; 9 bases are a match to TRBD1. Germline CDR1 and CDR2: LGHNA and YNFKEQ. The CDR3 is made up of 18 amino acids. The trim removed 4 bases at V and 4 bases at J, leaving 11 bases unmatched. CDR3 nucleotide sequence: TGTGCCAGCAGCCCGGCGGGACAGGGAACGGACGGGGCCAACGTCCTGACTTTC. Residues: CASSPAGQGTDGANVLTF.

In nucleotides, the CDR3 is TGTGCCAGCAGCCTAGACTCGACAGGGAATAGCAATCAGCCCCAGCATTTT. Its translation is CASSLDSTGNSNQPQHF. V usage is TRBV4-2 and J usage is TRBJ1-5; TRBD1 matches at 7 bases. The V gene end was trimmed by 4 bases and the J gene end by 0 bases; junction bases not matched to a gene: 9. This CDR3 is 17 amino acids long. Germline V gene data show CDR1 as LGHNA and CDR2 as YNFKEQ.

The V gene is TRBV27, the J gene TRBJ2-1; 13 bases fit TRBD2. The CDR3 consists of 15 residues. V dropped 4 bases and J dropped 6; count of bases not matched to a gene: 3. CDR1 MNHEY and CDR2 SMNVEV come from the germline V gene (reference sequence). This CDR3 is CASSSGLAGANEQFF. Here the CDR3 DNA reads TGTGCCAGCAGTTCCGGACTAGCGGGGGCCAATGAGCAGTTCTTC.

This chain links TRBV4-2 with TRBJ1-2; no reliable D call. Germline assignment: CDR1 LGHNA and CDR2 YNFKEQ. Deletions cut 2 bases from V and 4 bases from J, with 14 bases between. The CDR3 runs to 15 residues. DNA for the CDR3: TGTGCCAGCAGCCAAAGCCCGAGGGAATTCTATGGCTACACCTTC. Amino acid sequence: CASSQSPREFYGYTF.

This chain links TRBV19 with TRBJ2-7, with 12 bases identical to TRBD1. This CDR3 spans 15 amino acids. The germline V gene encodes CDR1 LNHDA and CDR2 SQIVND (reference sequence). Trimming cost V 4 bases and J 4 bases; bases outside gene matches: 5. The CDR3 sequence is CASSRGTGGSYEQYF. CDR3 coding DNA: TGTGCCAGTAGTAGGGGGACAGGGGGCTCATACGAGCAGTACTTC.

The CDR3, as DNA: TGTGCCAGTAGTGGGGAGGGAAAGCCCTCCTACAATGAGCAGTTCTTC. It yields the protein CASSGEGKPSYNEQFF. The chain links TRBV19 to TRBJ2-1, with 7 bases that match TRBD2. This CDR3 has 16 residues. V lost 5 bases, J lost 0 bases, and 7 bases stayed unmatched. In germline, CDR1 is LNHDA, CDR2 SQIVND (reference sequence).

V and J are TRBV5-1 and TRBJ2-7, with D perhaps TRBD1 (6 bases). V was pared by 4 bases and J by 2 bases, with 13 bases between. Germline V CDR1 and CDR2: SGHRS, YFSETQ. CDR3 size: 14 residues. The DNA of the CDR3 is TGCGCCAGCAGCACAGCCGGGACACCCTACGAGCAGTACTTC. Translation: CASSTAGTPYEQYF.

The chain combines TRBV7-2 with TRBJ1-2; TRBD1 is a possible D gene (6 bases). Germline loops: CDR1 SGHTA, CDR2 FQGNSA. CDR3 length: 15 amino acids. With 3 bases removed from V and 6 bases from J, the gap between germline ends came to 17 bases. CDR3 amino acids: CASSFDGGGRDGYTF. For the CDR3, the DNA is TGTGCCAGCAGCTTCGACGGGGGCGGAAGGGATGGCTACACCTTC.

This rearrangement joins TRBV6-1 to TRBJ2-3; the D gene is possibly TRBD2 (5 bases). The length of the CDR3 is 14 residues. In germline, CDR1 is MNHNS, CDR2 SASEGT. Trimming took 8 bases from V and 1 from J, leaving 13 bases between them. CDR3 bases: TGTGCCAGCGTAGGCGGACTCGGCACAGATACGCAGTATTTT. Translating gives CASVGGLGTDTQYF.

The genes are TRBV11-3 and TRBJ2-7; 8 bases fit TRBD1. V lost 3 bases and J lost 0; bases outside the gene matches: 1. CDR3 size: 14 residues. Germline V gene sequence: CDR1 SGHNT, CDR2 YENEEA. The CDR3 region has the DNA TGTGCCAGCAGCTTGACAGGGGCCTCCTACGAGCAGTACTTC. Its translation: CASSLTGASYEQYF.

This chain joins TRBV7-3 and TRBJ2-1; 11 bases are a match to TRBD2. V trimming: 5 bases; J trimming: 8 bases; junction bases outside the gene matches: 8. This CDR3 contains 15 residues. The germline V gene encodes CDR1 SGHTA and CDR2 FQGTGA. CDR3: CASSPIAGGRYEQFF. The CDR3 DNA reads as TGTGCCAGCAGCCCAATAGCGGGGGGGCGCTATGAGCAGTTCTTC.

The genes are TRBV5-8 and TRBJ1-4; D possibly corresponds to TRBD1 (5 bases). CDR3 length: 16 residues. The V end was cut by 2 bases, the J end by 7 bases, with 18 bases between. The germline gives CDR1 SGHTS, CDR2 YDEGEE. The CDR3 is CASSFRGVEPGEKLFF. CDR3 DNA sequence: TGTGCCAGCAGCTTTAGGGGCGTGGAACCGGGTGAAAAACTGTTTTTT.

The chain joins TRBV5-4 to TRBJ2-7, with TRBD1 matching over 9 bases. The germline V gene encodes CDR1 SGHNT and CDR2 YYREEE (reference sequence). V trimming: 4 bases; J trimming: 4 bases; junction bases outside the gene matches: 6. The CDR3 is made up of 14 amino acids. CDR3 region: CASSKGQGRYEQYF. The DNA of the CDR3 is TGTGCCAGCAGCAAAGGACAGGGGAGGTACGAGCAGTACTTC.

The V call is TRBV27, the J call TRBJ2-5; no definite D call. CDR1 is MNHEY and CDR2 is SMNVEV in the germline V gene (reference sequence). The CDR3 totals 13 residues. Between the trimmed V and J ends, which lost 4 bases and 0 bases, there was a span of 6 bases. The CDR3 spells CASSSTYQETQYF. The CDR3 region has the DNA TGTGCCAGCAGTTCCACGTACCAAGAGACCCAGTACTTC.